This T cell receptor (beta chain) was identified in a study of T cell responses to AZD1222 COVID-19 vaccine. Study-level points and caveats: Only five or six AZD1222 recipients were seropositive at baseline. Across spike, vaccine-associated CD4 TCRs were found, dominant at 160-218 and 743-854.

V dropped 4 bases and J dropped 8; count of bases not matched to a gene: 13. Germline CDR1 and CDR2: SQVTM and ANQGSEA. This CDR3 spans 15 amino acids. About this clone itself: Antigen specificity is unknown.

Sequencing was performed with immunoSEQ multiplex PCR; in TCRdb, only in-frame clones are kept and a portion is missing. The sample holds approximately 140,000 clones, 75% to 95% seen once. The chain employs TRBV29-1 and TRBJ2-1; 8 nucleotides line up with TRBD1. Sequenced here: peripheral blood, sampled on day 0 of AZD1222 vaccination. This TCR came from an adult in good health. The CDR3 region has the DNA TGCAGCGTTGCGACCAGGGACAGGACCATGGATGAGCAGTTCTTC. This translates into CSVATRDRTMDEQFF.